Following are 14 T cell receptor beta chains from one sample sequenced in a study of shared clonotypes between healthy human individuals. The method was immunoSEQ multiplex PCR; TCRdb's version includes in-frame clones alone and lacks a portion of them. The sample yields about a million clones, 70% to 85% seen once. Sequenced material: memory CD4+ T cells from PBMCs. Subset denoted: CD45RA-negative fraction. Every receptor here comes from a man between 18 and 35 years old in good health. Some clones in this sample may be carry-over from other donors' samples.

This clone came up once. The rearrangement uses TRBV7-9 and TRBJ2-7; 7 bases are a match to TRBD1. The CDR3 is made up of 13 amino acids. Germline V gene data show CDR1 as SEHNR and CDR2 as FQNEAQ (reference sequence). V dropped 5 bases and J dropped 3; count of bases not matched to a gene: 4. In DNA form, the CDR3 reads TGTGCCAGCAGCCGAGACAGGGACTACGAGCAGTACTTC. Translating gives CASSRDRDYEQYF.

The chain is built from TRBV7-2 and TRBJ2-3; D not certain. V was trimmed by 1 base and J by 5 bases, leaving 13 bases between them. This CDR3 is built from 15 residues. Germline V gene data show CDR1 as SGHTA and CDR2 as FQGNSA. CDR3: CASSLGATRGDTQYF. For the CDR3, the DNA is TGTGCCAGCAGCTTAGGGGCCACTCGCGGAGATACGCAGTATTTT.

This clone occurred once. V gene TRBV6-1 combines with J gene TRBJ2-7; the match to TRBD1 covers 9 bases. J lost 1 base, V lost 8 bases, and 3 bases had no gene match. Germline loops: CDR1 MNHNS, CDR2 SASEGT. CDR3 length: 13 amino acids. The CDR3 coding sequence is TGTGCCAGCGGGACAGGGTTATCCTACGAGCAGTACTTC. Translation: CASGTGLSYEQYF.

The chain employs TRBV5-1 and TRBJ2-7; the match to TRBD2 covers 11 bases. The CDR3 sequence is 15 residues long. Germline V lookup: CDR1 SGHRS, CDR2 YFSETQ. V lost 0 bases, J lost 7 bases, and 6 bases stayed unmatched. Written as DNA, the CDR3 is TGCGCCAGCAGCTTGGGAATAGCGGGAGGGGTTGAGCAGTACTTC. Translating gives CASSLGIAGGVEQYF.

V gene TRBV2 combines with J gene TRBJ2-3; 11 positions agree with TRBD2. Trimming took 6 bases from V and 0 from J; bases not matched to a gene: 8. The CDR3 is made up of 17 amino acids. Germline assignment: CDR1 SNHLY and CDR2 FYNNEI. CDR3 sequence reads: CASRPGLAVSSTDTQYF. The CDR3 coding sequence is TGTGCCAGCAGGCCGGGACTAGCGGTTTCTAGCACAGATACGCAGTATTTT.

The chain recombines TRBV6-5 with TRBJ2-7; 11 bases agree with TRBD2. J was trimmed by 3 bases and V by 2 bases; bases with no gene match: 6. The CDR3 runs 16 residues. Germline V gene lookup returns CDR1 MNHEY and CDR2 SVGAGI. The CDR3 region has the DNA TGTGCCAGCAGTTACGCCGGGACTAGCGGAAACTACGAGCAGTACTTC. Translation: CASSYAGTSGNYEQYF.

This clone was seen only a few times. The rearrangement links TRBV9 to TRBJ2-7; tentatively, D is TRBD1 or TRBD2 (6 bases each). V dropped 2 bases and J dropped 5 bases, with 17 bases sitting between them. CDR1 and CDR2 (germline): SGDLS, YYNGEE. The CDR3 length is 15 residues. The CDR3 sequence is CASSVRGDVGHEQYF. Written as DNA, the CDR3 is TGTGCCAGCAGCGTTAGGGGGGATGTTGGGCACGAGCAGTACTTC. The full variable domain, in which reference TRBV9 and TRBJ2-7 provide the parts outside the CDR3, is DSGVTQTPKHLITATGQRVTLRCSPRSGDLSVYWYQQSLDQGLQFLIQYYNGEERAKGNILERFSAQQFPDLHSELNLSSLELGDSALYFCASSVRGDVGHEQYFGPGTRLTVT.

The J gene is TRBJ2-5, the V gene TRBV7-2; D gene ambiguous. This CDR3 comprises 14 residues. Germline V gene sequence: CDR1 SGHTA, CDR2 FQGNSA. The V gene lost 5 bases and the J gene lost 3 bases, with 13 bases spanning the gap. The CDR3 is CASSLMSVKETQYF. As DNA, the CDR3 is TGTGCCAGCAGCCTTATGTCTGTAAAAGAGACCCAGTACTTC. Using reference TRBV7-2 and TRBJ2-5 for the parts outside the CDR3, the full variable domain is GAGVSQSPSNKVTEKGKDVELRCDPISGHTALYWYRQSLGQGLEFLIYFQGNSAPDKSGLPSDRFSAERTGGSVSTLTIQRTQQEDSAVYLCASSLMSVKETQYFGPGTRLLVL.

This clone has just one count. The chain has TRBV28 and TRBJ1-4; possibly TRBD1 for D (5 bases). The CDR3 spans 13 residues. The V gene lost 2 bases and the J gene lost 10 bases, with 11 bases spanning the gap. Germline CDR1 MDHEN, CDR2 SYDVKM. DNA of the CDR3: TGTGCCAGCAGTTTACGGGGGGTCGGAAAACTGTTTTTT. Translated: CASSLRGVGKLFF.

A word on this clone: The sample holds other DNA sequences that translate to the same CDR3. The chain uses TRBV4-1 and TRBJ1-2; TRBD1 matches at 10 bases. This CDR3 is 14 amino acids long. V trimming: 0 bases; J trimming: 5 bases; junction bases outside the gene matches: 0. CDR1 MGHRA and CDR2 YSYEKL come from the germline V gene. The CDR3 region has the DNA TGCGCCAGCAGCCAAGAGGGACAGGGGTATGGCTACACCTTC. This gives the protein CASSQEGQGYGYTF.

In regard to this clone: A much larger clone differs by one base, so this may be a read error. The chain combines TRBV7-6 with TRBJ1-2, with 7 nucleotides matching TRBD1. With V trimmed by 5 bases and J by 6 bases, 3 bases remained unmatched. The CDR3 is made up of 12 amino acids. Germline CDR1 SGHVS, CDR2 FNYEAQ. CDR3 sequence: CASSTGTDGYTF. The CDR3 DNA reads TGTGCCAGCAGCACTGGGACAGATGGCTACACCTTC.

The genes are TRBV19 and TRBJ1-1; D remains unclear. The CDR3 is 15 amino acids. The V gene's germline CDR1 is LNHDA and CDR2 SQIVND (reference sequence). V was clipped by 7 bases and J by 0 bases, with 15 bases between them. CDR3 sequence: CASNIGQTVNTEAFF. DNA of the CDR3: TGTGCCAGTAATATCGGCCAAACCGTGAACACTGAAGCTTTCTTT.

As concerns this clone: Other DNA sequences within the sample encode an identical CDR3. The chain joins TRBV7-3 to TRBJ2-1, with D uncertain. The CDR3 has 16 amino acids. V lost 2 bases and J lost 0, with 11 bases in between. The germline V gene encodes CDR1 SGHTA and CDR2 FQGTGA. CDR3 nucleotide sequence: TGTGCCAGCAGCTTAGGGTCAGCGAGCTCCTACAATGAGCAGTTCTTC. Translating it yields CASSLGSASSYNEQFF.

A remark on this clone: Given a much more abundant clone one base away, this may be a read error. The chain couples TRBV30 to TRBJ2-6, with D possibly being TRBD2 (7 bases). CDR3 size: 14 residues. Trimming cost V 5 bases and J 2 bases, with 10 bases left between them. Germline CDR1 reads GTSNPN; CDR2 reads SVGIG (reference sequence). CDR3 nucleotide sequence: TGTGCCTGGTACGGGGGGCCTGGGGCCAACGTCCTGACTTTC. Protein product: CAWYGGPGANVLTF.